This section outlines one T cell receptor (beta chain) sequence together with its context. The length of the CDR3 is 15 residues. CDR1 and CDR2 (germline): MNHEY, SMNVEV (reference sequence). The V and J ends lost 6 bases and 1 base, in that order; junction bases with no gene match: 9. Sequencing was performed with immunoSEQ multiplex PCR; in TCRdb, only in-frame clones are kept and a portion is missing. The table includes tens of thousands of clones, around 90% detected once. The data originate from a study of blood T cell repertoires in COVID-19. Study background: Samples of COVID-19 (acute and convalescent) were obtained from the United States, Italy and Spain.

This chain connects TRBV27 to TRBJ2-7; 7 bases align to TRBD1. This receptor was obtained from a man aged 45-65 years with acute or convalescent COVID-19. Sequencing was done on a sample of peripheral blood. The CDR3 spells CASRRSSGQSYEQYF. CDR3 coding DNA: TGTGCCAGCAGGAGATCCTCGGGACAGTCCTACGAGCAGTACTTC.